These 27 T cell receptor beta chains came from one sample sequenced in a study of T cells after yellow fever vaccination (dated by TCRdb to about 2019). The treatment or condition label, read with the paper, signifies: live attenuated yellow fever vaccine strain. Receptor libraries were prepared by 5' RACE. The run used an Illumina NovaSeq 6000. The public reads were reprocessed in TCRdb via fastp at Q25 and MiXCR, keeping in-frame beta chains. Every distinct CDR3 protein forms one entry, paired with its most common genes and DNA. This sample gives about 310,000 distinct CDR3 sequences in total; around 4% of them show up just once. About a quarter of the sample comes from the top ten. The specimen comprised PBMCs, sampled on the day of the yellow fever booster vaccination. These receptors all stem from a man between 18 and 29 years old who received the YFV17D yellow fever vaccine.

V gene TRBV15 combines with J gene TRBJ1-5; 8 nucleotides match TRBD1. This CDR3 is 13 amino acids long. The junction had 4 bases not matched to a gene; V was cut back by 6 bases and J by 6 bases. CDR1 and CDR2 (germline): LNHNV, YYDKDF (reference sequence). The CDR3 is CATSHRGGQPQHF. CDR3 in DNA: TGTGCCACCAGTCACAGGGGGGGTCAGCCCCAGCATTTT.

This clonotype was recorded a few times. The chain is built from TRBV9 and TRBJ1-4; D is uncertain. This CDR3 has 13 amino acids. CDR1 and CDR2 from the germline V gene are SGDLS and YYNGEE. The V gene lost 3 bases and the J gene lost 7 bases, with 10 bases spanning the gap. CDR3 region: CASSGREVEKLFF. CDR3 in DNA: TGTGCCAGCAGCGGCCGGGAGGTTGAAAAACTGTTTTTT.

This clonotype has a handful of counts. V and J are TRBV7-2 and TRBJ2-2, with 7 bases matching TRBD2. CDR1 SGHTA and CDR2 FQGNSA come from the germline V gene. V gave up 7 bases and J gave up 7 bases; unmatched junction bases: 12. There are 15 residues in the CDR3. This chain's CDR3 is CASTKWGGLIGELFF. DNA for the CDR3: TGTGCCAGCACTAAGTGGGGGGGTTTGATCGGGGAGCTGTTTTTT.

This clonotype was detected many times. The chain couples TRBV4-2 to TRBJ2-7, with D hard to call. Germline CDR1 and CDR2: LGHNA and YNFKEQ. This CDR3 is built from 14 residues. Trimming took 1 base from V and 3 from J, leaving 10 bases between them. Here the CDR3 reads CASSQGLQLYEQYF. The CDR3 region has the DNA TGTGCCAGCAGCCAAGGTTTACAACTCTACGAGCAGTACTTC.

This clonotype has at least ten counts. The chain has TRBV5-1 and TRBJ2-7; a possible D gene is TRBD2 (6 bases). CDR1 is SGHRS, CDR2 YFSETQ, per germline. This CDR3 has 14 amino acids. V lost 7 bases and J lost 0, with 14 bases in between. The CDR3 DNA reads TGCGCCAGCGGCCGCGGCGGGGACTCCTACGAGCAGTACTTC. This codes for CASGRGGDSYEQYF.

This clonotype was seen at least ten times. In DNA, the CDR3 is TGTGCCAGCAGCCCCCGACAGGCCCAAGAGACCCAGTACTTC. This sequence encodes CASSPRQAQETQYF. V gene TRBV5-4 combines with J gene TRBJ2-5; D might be TRBD1 (6 bases). CDR3 length: 14 amino acids. Germline V CDR1 and CDR2: SGHNT, YYREEE (reference sequence). Trimming removed 4 bases at V and 1 base at J, with 11 bases between.

The genes are TRBV7-2 and TRBJ1-1, with a possible D match to TRBD1 (5 bases). The CDR3 runs 14 residues. Germline CDR1 is SGHTA and CDR2 is FQGNSA. V lost 5 bases, J lost 8 bases, and 18 bases lay in between. The CDR3 DNA reads as TGTGCCAGCAGCCCACCCCCACGGGGACGAGAAGCTTTCTTT. Translation: CASSPPPRGREAFF. Full variable domain (rest looked up from reference TRBV7-2 and TRBJ1-1): GAGVSQSPSNKVTEKGKDVELRCDPISGHTALYWYRQSLGQGLEFLIYFQGNSAPDKSGLPSDRFSAERTGGSVSTLTIQRTQQEDSAVYLCASSPPPRGREAFFGQGTRLTVV.

V gene TRBV7-9 combines with J gene TRBJ2-2; D gene ambiguous. V lost 5 bases, J lost 0 bases, and 7 bases lay in between. The CDR3 consists of 14 residues. Per the germline V gene, CDR1 is SEHNR and CDR2 is FQNEAQ (reference sequence). The CDR3 coding sequence is TGTGCCAGCAGCCCTCCCCCGAACACCGGGGAGCTGTTTTTT. This codes for CASSPPPNTGELFF.

This clonotype was seen at least ten times. This chain links TRBV7-2 with TRBJ2-7; 11 positions agree with TRBD2. From germline, CDR1 is SGHTA and CDR2 FQGNSA. This CDR3 has 14 amino acids. Unmatched junction bases numbered 2, after V lost 5 bases and J lost 2 bases. The CDR3 protein is CASSPSGGPYEQYF. In nucleotides, the CDR3 is TGTGCCAGCAGCCCTAGCGGGGGGCCCTACGAGCAGTACTTC.

Many counts were recorded for this clonotype. The V gene is TRBV5-1, the J gene TRBJ2-7, with 7 bases identical to TRBD1. The V gene end was trimmed by 6 bases and the J gene end by 7 bases; junction bases not matched to a gene: 13. This CDR3 region has 14 residues. Germline-derived CDR1 and CDR2 are SGHRS and YFSETQ. The CDR3 nucleotides are TGCGCCAGCACGCCGGGACAGTCGTTTGAAGAGCAGTACTTC. This codes for CASTPGQSFEEQYF.

There are a few counts of this clonotype. The chain couples TRBV3-2 to TRBJ1-1. TRBV3-2 is a documented pseudogene. The CDR3 loop spans 12 amino acids. The CDR3 protein is CASSQVNTEAFF. CDR3 nucleotides: TGTGCCAGCAGCCAAGTAAACACTGAAGCTTTCTTT.

The chain links TRBV10-3 to TRBJ2-7, with 7 nucleotides matching TRBD1. Germline V gene data show CDR1 as ENHRY and CDR2 as SYGVKD. With V trimmed by 6 bases and J by 7 bases, 9 bases remained unmatched. The CDR3 is 13 amino acids. The CDR3 region has the DNA TGTGCCATCAGGGGGGACAGTACCTGGGAGCAGTACTTC. Translated: CAIRGDSTWEQYF.

This clonotype was recorded at least ten times. V gene TRBV6-6 combines with J gene TRBJ1-5; tentative D call: TRBD1 (6 bases). Germline lookup yields CDR1 MNHNY and CDR2 SVGAGI (reference sequence). The CDR3 covers 14 residues. Trimming shortened V by 6 bases and J by 2 bases, and 11 bases separated the two germline ends. The CDR3 DNA is TGTGCCAGCAGGGAGGGGGGTGGCAATCAGCCCCAGCATTTT. It yields the protein CASREGGGNQPQHF.

This clonotype was seen ten or more times. The rearrangement joins TRBV6-5 to TRBJ2-1; TRBD1 agrees at 8 bases. The CDR3 length is 15 residues. Germline V gene data show CDR1 as MNHEY and CDR2 as SVGAGI. The V gene end was trimmed by 5 bases and the J gene end by 7 bases; junction bases not matched to a gene: 10. The CDR3 sequence: CASSNFGDRRNEQFF. The DNA for the CDR3 is TGTGCCAGCAGTAACTTTGGGGACAGGCGGAATGAGCAGTTCTTC.

This clonotype was detected many times. V usage is TRBV27 and J usage is TRBJ2-1, with unresolved D. CDR1 is MNHEY, CDR2 SMNVEV, per germline (reference sequence). V was cut by 2 bases and J by 7 bases, with 15 bases left in between. The CDR3 sequence is 15 residues long. The CDR3 loop is CASSLAHWGSNEQFF. The CDR3 DNA reads as TGTGCCAGCAGTTTAGCCCACTGGGGAAGTAATGAGCAGTTCTTC.

The V gene is TRBV9, the J gene TRBJ1-1; TRBD1 aligns across 7 bases. Trimming took 2 bases from V and 5 from J; bases not matched to a gene: 9. CDR1 is SGDLS and CDR2 is YYNGEE in the germline V gene. CDR3 size: 15 residues. CDR3 nucleotide sequence: TGTGCCAGCAGCGTTTTTGTCTCAGGGGGAACTGAAGCTTTCTTT. It codes for CASSVFVSGGTEAFF.

The chain links TRBV12-3 or TRBV12-4 to TRBJ2-2; possibly TRBD2 for D (6 bases). V was trimmed by 3 bases and J by 3 bases, leaving 11 bases between them. The CDR3 contains 15 residues. CDR3 in amino acids: CASSFSGDYTGELFF. CDR3 DNA: TGTGCCAGCAGTTTCTCCGGGGACTACACCGGGGAGCTGTTTTTT.

The chain links TRBV11-2 to TRBJ2-1; possible D gene TRBD2, 6 bases. The CDR3 is 15 residues long. Germline V gene data show CDR1 as SGHAT and CDR2 as FQNNGV. Trimming took 6 bases from V and 5 from J, leaving 17 bases between them. This CDR3 reads CASRERGTENNEQFF. The CDR3 nucleotides are TGTGCCAGCAGGGAACGGGGGACCGAAAACAATGAGCAGTTCTTC.

The genes are TRBV20-1 and TRBJ1-1; 7 nucleotides align to TRBD1. Germline V CDR1 and CDR2: DFQATT, SNEGSKA (reference sequence). With 5 bases clipped from V and 11 bases from J, the junction kept 14 bases outside the gene matches. The CDR3 has 13 residues. For the CDR3, the DNA is TGCAGTGCTCCGGACAGGCAAAACATTGGGGCTTTCTTT. It yields the protein CSAPDRQNIGAFF.

This clonotype was recorded many times. This chain uses TRBV5-1 with TRBJ2-2; no firm D call. Germline V gene sequence: CDR1 SGHRS, CDR2 YFSETQ. The CDR3 extends over 13 amino acids. The ends were cut back, 4 bases at V and 5 bases at J, with 9 bases in the middle. Here the CDR3 DNA reads TGCGCCAGCAGCCCTGGGGTGACCGGGGAGCTGTTTTTT. Its translation is CASSPGVTGELFF.

This chain joins TRBV5-1 and TRBJ2-3; D possibly uses TRBD1 or TRBD2 (5 bases each). The CDR3 loop spans 15 amino acids. Trimming stripped 3 bases from V and 5 bases from J, with 16 bases between. Germline assignment: CDR1 SGHRS and CDR2 YFSETQ. The CDR3 protein is CASSSDQGEGDTQYF. The CDR3 DNA follows: TGCGCCAGCAGCTCCGACCAGGGAGAGGGAGATACGCAGTATTTT.

This clonotype was seen more than once but under ten times. The chain has TRBV6-5 and TRBJ2-2; tentative D call: TRBD1 (6 bases). The CDR3 has 14 amino acids. Germline V gene sequence: CDR1 MNHEY, CDR2 SVGAGI. With 5 bases removed from V and 1 base from J, the gap between germline ends came to 8 bases. CDR3 loop: CASSMDRNTGELFF. CDR3 in DNA: TGTGCCAGCAGTATGGACAGGAACACCGGGGAGCTGTTTTTT.

In its sample, this clonotype was seen many times. This chain links TRBV7-6 with TRBJ2-5, with a weak D call TRBD1 (6 bases). Germline-derived CDR1 and CDR2 are SGHVS and FNYEAQ. Trimming removed 1 base at V and 5 bases at J, with 17 bases between. CDR3 length equals 16 residues. Written as DNA, the CDR3 is TGTGCCAGCAGCTTAGGGGGGCCTTGGGACGGGGAGACCCAGTACTTC. Residues: CASSLGGPWDGETQYF.

This clonotype has at least ten counts. V usage is TRBV5-1 and J usage is TRBJ2-5, with D uncertain. Germline-derived CDR1 and CDR2 are SGHRS and YFSETQ. The V end was cut by 1 base, the J end by 5 bases, with 12 bases between. CDR3 length: 14 amino acids. CDR3 nucleotides: TGCGCCAGCAGCTTGTCGTGGCTAGGCGAGACCCAGTACTTC. Amino acids: CASSLSWLGETQYF.

The chain has TRBV12-3 or TRBV12-4 and TRBJ1-1; 8 nucleotides align to TRBD1. CDR3 length: 12 amino acids. With 7 bases clipped from V and 10 bases from J, the junction kept 8 bases outside the gene matches. The CDR3 region has the DNA TGTGCCAGCACCTCAGGGGGCAGAGTAGCTTTCTTT. Translated: CASTSGGRVAFF.

The genes are TRBV5-1 and TRBJ2-1; TRBD2 matches at 8 bases. The J segment lost 13 bases and the V segment lost 7 bases, leaving 10 bases of the junction unmatched. Germline values: CDR1 SGHRS, CDR2 YFSETQ. CDR3 length: 12 amino acids. Here the CDR3 DNA reads TGCGCCAGCGGCCTAGCGGGCTGGGAACAGTTCTTC. Its protein is CASGLAGWEQFF.

The rearrangement joins TRBV7-8 to TRBJ2-5, with D perhaps TRBD1 (6 bases). The V and J ends lost 5 bases and 6 bases respectively, with 19 bases between them. The germline V gene encodes CDR1 SGHVS and CDR2 FQNEAQ. CDR3 size: 15 residues. The CDR3 sequence: CASSPTEGVGKTQYF. CDR3 DNA: TGTGCCAGCAGCCCTACTGAGGGGGTCGGAAAGACCCAGTACTTC.